This entry lists 3 T cell receptor beta chains sequenced from one sample in a study of shared T cell receptors in the human thymus. The method was immunoSEQ multiplex PCR; TCRdb's version includes in-frame clones alone and lacks a portion of them. The sample has around 340,000 clones; 95% are singletons. The sequencing sample was made of thymocytes. The receptors were gathered from a human donor.

V and J are TRBV5-8 and TRBJ2-7; TRBD2 matches 10 bases. V was clipped by 0 bases and J by 5 bases; unmatched bases: 8. Germline assignment: CDR1 SGHTS and CDR2 YDEGEE. This CDR3 region has 16 residues. CDR3 sequence (DNA): TGTGCCAGCAGCTTGGCTAAGGCTAGCGGGAGTGACGAGCAGTACTTC. Protein: CASSLAKASGSDEQYF.

The chain combines TRBV7-2 with TRBJ2-7, with D perhaps being TRBD1 or TRBD2 (5 bases each). CDR1 and CDR2 (germline): SGHTA, FQGNSA. The CDR3 is 14 residues long. V lost 2 bases, J lost 7 bases, and 15 bases lay in between. CDR3 nucleotides: TGTGCCAGCAGCTTACCGCGGCCGAGGGGAGAGCAGTACTTC. Translating gives CASSLPRPRGEQYF.

This sequence joins TRBV2 and TRBJ2-5; D uncertain. This CDR3 is built from 14 residues. CDR1 is SNHLY, CDR2 FYNNEI, per germline. Between the trimmed V and J ends, which lost 6 bases and 1 base, there was a span of 12 bases. The CDR3 is CASSPSGRQETQYF. The CDR3 region has the DNA TGTGCCAGCAGCCCCTCCGGGCGCCAAGAGACCCAGTACTTC. Using reference TRBV2 and TRBJ2-5 for the parts outside the CDR3, the full variable domain is EPEVTQTPSHQVTQMGQEVILRCVPISNHLYFYWYRQILGQKVEFLVSFYNNEISEKSEIFDDQFSVERPDGSNFTLKIRSTKLEDSAMYFCASSPSGRQETQYFGPGTRLLVL.